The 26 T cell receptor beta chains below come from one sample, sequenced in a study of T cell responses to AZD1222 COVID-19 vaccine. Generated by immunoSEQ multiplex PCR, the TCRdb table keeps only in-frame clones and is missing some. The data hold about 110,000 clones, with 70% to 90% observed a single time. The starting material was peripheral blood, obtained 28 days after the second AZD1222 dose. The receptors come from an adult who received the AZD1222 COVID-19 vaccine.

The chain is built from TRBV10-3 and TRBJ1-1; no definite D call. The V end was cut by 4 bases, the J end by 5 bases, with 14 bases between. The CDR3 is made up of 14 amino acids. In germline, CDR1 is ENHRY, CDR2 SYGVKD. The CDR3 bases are TGTGCCATCAGTGCTCCTCACATGGGGACTGAAGCTTTCTTT. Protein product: CAISAPHMGTEAFF.

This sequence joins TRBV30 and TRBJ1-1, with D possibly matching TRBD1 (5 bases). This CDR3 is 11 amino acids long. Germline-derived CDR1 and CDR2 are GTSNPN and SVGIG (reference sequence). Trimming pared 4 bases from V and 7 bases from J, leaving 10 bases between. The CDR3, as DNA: TGTGCCTGGATCGGGGCTGATGAAGCTTTCTTT. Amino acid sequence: CAWIGADEAFF. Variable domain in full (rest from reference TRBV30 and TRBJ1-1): SQTIHQWPATLVQPVGSPLSLECTVEGTSNPNLYWYRQAAGRGLQLLFYSVGIGQISSEVPQNLSASRPQDRQFILSSKKLLLSDSGFYLCAWIGADEAFFGQGTRLTVV.

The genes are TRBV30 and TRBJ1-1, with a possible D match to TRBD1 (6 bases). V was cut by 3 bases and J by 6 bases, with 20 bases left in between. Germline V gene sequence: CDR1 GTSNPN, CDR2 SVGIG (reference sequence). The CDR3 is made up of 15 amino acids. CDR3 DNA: TGTGCCTGGAGGGGACATTTAACGGGGATAGCTGAAGCTTTCTTT. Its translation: CAWRGHLTGIAEAFF.

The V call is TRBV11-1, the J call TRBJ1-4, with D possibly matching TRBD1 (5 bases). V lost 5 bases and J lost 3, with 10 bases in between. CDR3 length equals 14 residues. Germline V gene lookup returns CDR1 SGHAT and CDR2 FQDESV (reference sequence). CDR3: CASSRTGPNEKLFF. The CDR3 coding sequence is TGTGCCAGCAGCCGGACGGGGCCTAATGAAAAACTGTTTTTT. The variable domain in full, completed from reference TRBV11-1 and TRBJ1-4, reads EAEVAQSPRYKITEKSQAVAFWCDPISGHATLYWYRQILGQGPELLVQFQDESVVDDSQLPKDRFSAERLKGVDSTLKIQPAELGDSAMYLCASSRTGPNEKLFFGSGTQLSVL.

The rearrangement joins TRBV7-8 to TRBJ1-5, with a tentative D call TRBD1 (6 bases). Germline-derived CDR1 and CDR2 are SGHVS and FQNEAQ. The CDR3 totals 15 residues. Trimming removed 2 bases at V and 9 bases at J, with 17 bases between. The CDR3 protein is CASSLLQGPSWPQHF. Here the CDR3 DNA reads TGTGCCAGCAGCTTATTACAGGGTCCTAGTTGGCCCCAGCATTTT. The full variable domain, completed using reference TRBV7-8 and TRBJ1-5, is GAGVSQSPRYKVAKRGQDVALRCDPISGHVSLFWYQQALGQGPEFLTYFQNEAQLDKSGLPSDRFFAERPEGSVSTLKIQRTQQEDSAVYLCASSLLQGPSWPQHFGDGTRLSIL.

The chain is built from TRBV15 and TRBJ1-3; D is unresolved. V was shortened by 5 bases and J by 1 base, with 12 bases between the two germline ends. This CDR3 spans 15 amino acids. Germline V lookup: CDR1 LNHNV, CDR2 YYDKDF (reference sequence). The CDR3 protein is CATSSGRASGNTIYF. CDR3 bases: TGTGCCACCAGCTCCGGGCGGGCTTCTGGAAACACCATATATTTT. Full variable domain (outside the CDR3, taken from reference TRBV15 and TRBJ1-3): DAMVIQNPRYQVTQFGKPVTLSCSQTLNHNVMYWYQQKSSQAPKLLFHYYDKDFNNEADTPDNFQSRRPNTSFCFLDIRSPGLGDTAMYLCATSSGRASGNTIYFGEGSWLTVV.

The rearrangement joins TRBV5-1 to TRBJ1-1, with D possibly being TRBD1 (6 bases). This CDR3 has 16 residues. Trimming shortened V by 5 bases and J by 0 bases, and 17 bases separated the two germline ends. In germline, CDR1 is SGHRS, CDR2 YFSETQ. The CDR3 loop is CASRPLRGLLNTEAFF. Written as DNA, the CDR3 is TGCGCCAGCAGACCACTCAGGGGTCTACTGAACACTGAAGCTTTCTTT.

Written as DNA, the CDR3 is TGTGCCAGCTCACCGAACGGAGACACTGAAGCTTTCTTT. This gives the protein CASSPNGDTEAFF. This sequence joins TRBV18 and TRBJ1-1; the D is unclear. The CDR3 is 13 amino acids. V was trimmed by 3 bases and J by 3 bases, leaving 8 bases between them. CDR1 and CDR2 from the germline V gene are KGHSH and LQKENI.

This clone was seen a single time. CDR3 in DNA: TGCGCCAGCAGCCAAGTAGGGATGGGGGATACGCAGTATTTT. It yields the protein CASSQVGMGDTQYF. This chain uses TRBV4-1 with TRBJ2-3, with D uncertain. Trimming took off 1 base at V and 6 bases at J, with 11 bases between the two ends. In germline, CDR1 is MGHRA, CDR2 YSYEKL. The CDR3 runs to 14 residues.

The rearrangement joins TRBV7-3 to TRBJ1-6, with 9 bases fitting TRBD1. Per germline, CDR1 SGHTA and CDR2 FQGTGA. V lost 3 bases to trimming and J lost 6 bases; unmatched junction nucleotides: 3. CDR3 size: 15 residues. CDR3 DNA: TGTGCCAGCAGCTTCGGGACAGGGCGTAATTCACCCCTCCACTTT. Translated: CASSFGTGRNSPLHF.

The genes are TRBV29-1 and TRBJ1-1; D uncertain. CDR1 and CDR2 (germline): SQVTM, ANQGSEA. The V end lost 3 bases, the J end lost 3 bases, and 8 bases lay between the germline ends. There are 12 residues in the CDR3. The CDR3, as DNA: TGCAGCGTTGATCCTGGGGACACTGAAGCTTTCTTT. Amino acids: CSVDPGDTEAFF.

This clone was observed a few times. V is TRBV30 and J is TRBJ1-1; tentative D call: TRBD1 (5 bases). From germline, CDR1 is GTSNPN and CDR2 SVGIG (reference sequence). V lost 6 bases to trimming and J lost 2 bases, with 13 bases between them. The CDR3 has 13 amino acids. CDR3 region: CACFRDHNTEAFF. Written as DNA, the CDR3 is TGTGCCTGTTTTCGGGACCACAACACTGAAGCTTTCTTT.

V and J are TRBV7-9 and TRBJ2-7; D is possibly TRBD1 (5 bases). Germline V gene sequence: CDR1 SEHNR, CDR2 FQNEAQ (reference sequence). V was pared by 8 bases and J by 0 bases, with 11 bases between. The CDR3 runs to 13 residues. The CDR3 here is CASGAYDSYEQYF. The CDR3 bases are TGTGCCAGCGGGGCTTATGACTCCTACGAGCAGTACTTC.

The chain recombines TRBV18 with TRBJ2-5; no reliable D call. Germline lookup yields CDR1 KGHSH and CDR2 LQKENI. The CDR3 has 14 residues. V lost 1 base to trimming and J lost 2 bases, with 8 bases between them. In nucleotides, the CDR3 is TGTGCCAGCTCACCACAGGAGTTGCAAGAGACCCAGTACTTC. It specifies CASSPQELQETQYF.

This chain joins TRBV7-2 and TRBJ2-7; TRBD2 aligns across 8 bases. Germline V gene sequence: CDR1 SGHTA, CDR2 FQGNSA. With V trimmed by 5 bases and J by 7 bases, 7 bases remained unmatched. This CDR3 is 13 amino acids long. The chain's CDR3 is CASSPGVAGEQYF. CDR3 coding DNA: TGTGCCAGCAGCCCTGGGGTAGCGGGAGAGCAGTACTTC.

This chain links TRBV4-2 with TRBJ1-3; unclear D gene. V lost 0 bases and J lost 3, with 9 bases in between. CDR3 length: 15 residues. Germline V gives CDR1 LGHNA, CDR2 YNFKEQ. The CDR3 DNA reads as TGTGCCAGCAGCCAAGATCAGGCTCGTGGAAACACCATATATTTT. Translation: CASSQDQARGNTIYF.

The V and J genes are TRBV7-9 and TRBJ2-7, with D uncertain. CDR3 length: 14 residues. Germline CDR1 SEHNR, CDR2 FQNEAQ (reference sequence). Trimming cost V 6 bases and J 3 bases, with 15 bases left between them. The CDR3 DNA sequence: TGTGCCAGCAGTCCTGACACGTCGTTCTACGAGCAGTACTTC. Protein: CASSPDTSFYEQYF.

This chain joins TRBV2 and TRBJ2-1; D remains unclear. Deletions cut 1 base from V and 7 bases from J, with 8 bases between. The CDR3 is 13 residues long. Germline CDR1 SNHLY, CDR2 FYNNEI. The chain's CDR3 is CASSEDGNNEQFF. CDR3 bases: TGTGCCAGCAGTGAAGATGGTAATAATGAGCAGTTCTTC.

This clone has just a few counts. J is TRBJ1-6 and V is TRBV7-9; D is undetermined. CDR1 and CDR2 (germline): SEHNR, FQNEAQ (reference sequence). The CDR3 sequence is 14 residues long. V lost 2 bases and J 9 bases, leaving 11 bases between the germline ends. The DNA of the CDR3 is TGTGCCAGCAGCTTATTGGGGTCGCGTTCACCCCTCCACTTT. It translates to CASSLLGSRSPLHF. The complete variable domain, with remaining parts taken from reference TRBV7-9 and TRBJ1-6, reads DTGVSQNPRHKITKRGQNVTFRCDPISEHNRLYWYRQTLGQGPEFLTYFQNEAQLEKSRLLSDRFSAERPKGSFSTLEIQRTEQGDSAMYLCASSLLGSRSPLHFGNGTRLTVT.

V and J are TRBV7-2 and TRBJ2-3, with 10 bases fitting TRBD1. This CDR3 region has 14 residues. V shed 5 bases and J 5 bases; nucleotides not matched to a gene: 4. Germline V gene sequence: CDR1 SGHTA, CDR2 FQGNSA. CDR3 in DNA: TGTGCCAGCAGCCTGGGACAGGGGAGAGATACGCAGTATTTT. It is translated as CASSLGQGRDTQYF.

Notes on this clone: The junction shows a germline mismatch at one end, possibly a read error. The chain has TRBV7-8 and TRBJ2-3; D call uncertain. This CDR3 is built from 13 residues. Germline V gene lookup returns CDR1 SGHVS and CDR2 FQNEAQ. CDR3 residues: CASTLYSALAQYF. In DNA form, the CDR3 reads TGTGCCAGCACCTTATACTCAGCCCTGGCGCAGTATTTT.

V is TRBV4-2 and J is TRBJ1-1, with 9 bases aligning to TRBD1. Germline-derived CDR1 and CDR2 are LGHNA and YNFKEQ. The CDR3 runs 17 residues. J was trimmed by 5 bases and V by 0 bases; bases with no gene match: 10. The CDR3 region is CASSQERSTGGRTEAFF. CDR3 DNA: TGTGCCAGCAGCCAAGAAAGGTCAACAGGGGGCAGGACTGAAGCTTTCTTT.

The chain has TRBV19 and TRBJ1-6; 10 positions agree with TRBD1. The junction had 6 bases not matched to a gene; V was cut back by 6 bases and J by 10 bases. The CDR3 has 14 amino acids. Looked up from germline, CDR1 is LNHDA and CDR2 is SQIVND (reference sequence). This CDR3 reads CASRPDRGQSPLHF. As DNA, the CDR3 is TGTGCCAGTAGACCTGACAGGGGGCAATCACCCCTCCACTTT.

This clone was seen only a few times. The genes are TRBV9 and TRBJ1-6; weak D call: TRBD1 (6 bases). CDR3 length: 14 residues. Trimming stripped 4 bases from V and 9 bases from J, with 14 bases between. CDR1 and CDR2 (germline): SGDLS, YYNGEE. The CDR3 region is CASSSQDSGSPLHF. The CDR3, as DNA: TGTGCCAGCAGCTCGCAGGACAGCGGTTCACCCCTCCACTTT.

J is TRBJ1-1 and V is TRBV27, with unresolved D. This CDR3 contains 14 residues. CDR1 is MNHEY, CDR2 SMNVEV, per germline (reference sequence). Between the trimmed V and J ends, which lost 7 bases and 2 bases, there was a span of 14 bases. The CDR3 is CASKGLVGNTEAFF. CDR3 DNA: TGTGCCAGCAAGGGTTTGGTGGGTAACACTGAAGCTTTCTTT.

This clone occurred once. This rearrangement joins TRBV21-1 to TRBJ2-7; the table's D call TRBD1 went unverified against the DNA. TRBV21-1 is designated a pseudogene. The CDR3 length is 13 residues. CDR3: CASLDRDSYEQYF. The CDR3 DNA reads TGTGCCAGCCTAGACAGGGATAGCTACGAGCAGTACTTC.